The following is a T cell receptor (beta chain) sequence with its context. The antigen remains unidentified. Each CDR3 protein gets one entry after TCRdb re-called the reads with MiXCR. The table includes about 500,000 distinct CDR3 sequences, 30% to 40% detected once. The J segment lost 5 bases and the V segment lost 8 bases, leaving 6 bases of the junction unmatched. In germline, CDR1 is SQVTM, CDR2 ANQGSEA. The CDR3 length is 13 residues. This sample is drawn from a study of T cell repertoires in cytomegalovirus infection. Study at large: Both recently identified HLA-C-restricted and well-studied HLA-B-restricted CMV epitopes were used in the study. Public TCR beta signatures provided an indication of both CMV infection and a matching HLA type. Findings and caveats of the study: There were HLA-C-restricted CMV-specific TCR beta clonotypes dominating the ex vivo response.

The chain carries TRBV29-1 and TRBJ2-5; 12 bases are shared with TRBD2. The receptor comes from a human donor in good health (CMV status not recorded). Some clones in this sample may be carry-over from other donors' samples. The material was cultured PBMCs, obtained from culture after CMV antigen stimulation. The CDR3 loop is CSSSGRAGETQYF. In DNA, the CDR3 is TGCAGCTCTAGCGGGAGGGCCGGTGAGACCCAGTACTTC.